These 7 T cell receptor beta chains were sequenced from one sample in a study of PD-1 blockade in classical Hodgkin lymphoma. All patients relapsed after autologous stem cell transplantation, and brentuximab vedotin exposure varied. Only in-frame clones appear in the TCRdb table, and some are missing; sequencing was by immunoSEQ multiplex PCR. This sample has approximately 52,000 clones, with around two thirds found just once. The input for sequencing was peripheral blood mononuclear cells (PBMCs), taken before the second cycle of nivolumab. The receptors stem from a human donor with classical Hodgkin lymphoma.

V and J are TRBV6-1 and TRBJ1-2; D is perhaps TRBD1 (5 bases). The V gene lost 8 bases and the J gene lost 1 base, with 11 bases spanning the gap. Per the germline V gene, CDR1 is MNHNS and CDR2 is SASEGT. CDR3 length: 13 residues. The CDR3 DNA follows: TGTGCCAGCCGATGGGGCTATAACTATGGCTACACCTTC. It translates to CASRWGYNYGYTF.

The chain links TRBV6-5 to TRBJ2-7; possible D gene TRBD2, 6 bases. The CDR3 is 14 residues long. Germline assignment: CDR1 MNHEY and CDR2 SVGAGI. Trimming removed 5 bases at V and 0 bases at J, with 11 bases between. CDR3: CASSLRGNSYEQYF. As DNA, the CDR3 is TGTGCCAGCAGTCTTCGGGGGAACTCCTACGAGCAGTACTTC.

The J gene is TRBJ1-1, the V gene TRBV28; 7 positions match TRBD1. CDR1 is MDHEN and CDR2 is SYDVKM in the germline V gene. The CDR3 sequence is 14 residues long. V dropped 5 bases and J dropped 0; count of bases not matched to a gene: 3. CDR3 region: CASSPGTVNTEAFF. DNA for the CDR3: TGTGCCAGCAGTCCCGGGACAGTGAACACTGAAGCTTTCTTT. Combining the CDR3 with reference TRBV28 and TRBJ1-1 gives the whole variable domain DVKVTQSSRYLVKRTGEKVFLECVQDMDHENMFWYRQDPGLGLRLIYFSYDVKMKEKGDIPEGYSVSREKKERFSLILESASTNQTSMYLCASSPGTVNTEAFFGQGTRLTVV.

The chain is built from TRBV20-1 and TRBJ2-7; D remains unclear. There are 11 residues in the CDR3. Trimming shortened V by 6 bases and J by 3 bases, and 9 bases separated the two germline ends. Germline V CDR1 and CDR2: DFQATT, SNEGSKA (reference sequence). The CDR3 nucleotides read TGCAGTGCCACCAAGGGCTACGAGCAGTACTTC. Residues: CSATKGYEQYF.

This chain connects TRBV28 to TRBJ1-5, with D unresolved. Germline CDR1 reads MDHEN; CDR2 reads SYDVKM. The V and J ends lost 6 bases and 4 bases respectively, with 10 bases between them. This CDR3 has 13 amino acids. CDR3 loop: CASSPSVNQPQHF. CDR3 DNA sequence: TGTGCCAGCAGCCCATCAGTAAATCAGCCCCAGCATTTT.

This sequence joins TRBV21-1 and TRBJ2-1; the table's D call, TRBD2, was not checked against the DNA. TRBV21-1 is annotated as a pseudogene. CDR3 length: 13 amino acids. The CDR3: CASSNWGGNEQFF. Written as DNA, the CDR3 is TGTGCCAGCAGCAATTGGGGGGGGAATGAGCAGTTCTTC.

The DNA for the CDR3 is TGTGCCAGCAGCTTAGTATCCAGTTCAGGCACAGATACGCAGTATTTT. Translation: CASSLVSSSGTDTQYF. The chain combines TRBV7-6 with TRBJ2-3; D is undetermined. With 1 base removed from V and 1 base from J, the gap between germline ends came to 12 bases. Looked up from germline, CDR1 is SGHVS and CDR2 is FNYEAQ. CDR3 length: 16 amino acids.